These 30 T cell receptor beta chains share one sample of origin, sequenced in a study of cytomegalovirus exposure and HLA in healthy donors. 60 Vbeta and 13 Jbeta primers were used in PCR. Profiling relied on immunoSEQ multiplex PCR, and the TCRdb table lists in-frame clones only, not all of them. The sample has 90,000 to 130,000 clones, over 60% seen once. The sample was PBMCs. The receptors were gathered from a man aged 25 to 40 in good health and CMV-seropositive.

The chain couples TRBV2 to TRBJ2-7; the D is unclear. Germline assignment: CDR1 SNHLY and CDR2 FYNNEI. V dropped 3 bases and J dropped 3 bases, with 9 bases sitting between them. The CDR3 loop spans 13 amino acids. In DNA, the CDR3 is TGTGCCAGCAGTGATGGGCAGATCTACGAGCAGTACTTC. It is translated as CASSDGQIYEQYF.

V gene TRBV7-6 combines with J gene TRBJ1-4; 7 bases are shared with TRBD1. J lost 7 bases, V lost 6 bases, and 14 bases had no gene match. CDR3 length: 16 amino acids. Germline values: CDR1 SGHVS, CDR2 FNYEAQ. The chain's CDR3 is CASSLGGDRRSEKLFF. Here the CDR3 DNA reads TGTGCCAGCAGTCTGGGCGGGGACAGAAGGAGTGAAAAACTGTTTTTT.

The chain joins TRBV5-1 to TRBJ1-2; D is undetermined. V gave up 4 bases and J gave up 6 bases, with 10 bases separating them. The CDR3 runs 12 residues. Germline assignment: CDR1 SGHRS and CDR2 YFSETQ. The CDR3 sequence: CASSEDYDGYTF. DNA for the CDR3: TGCGCCAGCAGCGAGGATTATGATGGCTACACCTTC. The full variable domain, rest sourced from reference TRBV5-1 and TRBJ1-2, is KAGVTQTPRYLIKTRGQQVTLSCSPISGHRSVSWYQQTPGQGLQFLFEYFSETQRNKGNFPGRFSGRQFSNSRSEMNVSTLELGDSALYLCASSEDYDGYTFGSGTRLTVV.

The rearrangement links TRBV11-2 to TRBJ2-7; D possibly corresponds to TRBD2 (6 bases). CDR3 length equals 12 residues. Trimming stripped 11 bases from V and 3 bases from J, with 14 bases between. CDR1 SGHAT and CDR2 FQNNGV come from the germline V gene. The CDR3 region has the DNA TGTGCCCGTCCGGGAGAGGACTACGAGCAGTACTTC. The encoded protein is CARPGEDYEQYF. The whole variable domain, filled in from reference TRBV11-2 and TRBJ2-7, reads EAGVAQSPRYKIIEKRQSVAFWCNPISGHATLYWYQQILGQGPKLLIQFQNNGVVDDSQLPKDRFSAERLKGVDSTLKIQPAKLEDSAVYLCARPGEDYEQYFGPGTRLTVT.

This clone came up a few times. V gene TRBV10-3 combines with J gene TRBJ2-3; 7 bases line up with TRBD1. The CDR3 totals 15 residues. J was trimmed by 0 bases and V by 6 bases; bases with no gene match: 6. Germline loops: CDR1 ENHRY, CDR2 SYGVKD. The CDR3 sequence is CAISNRGESTDTQYF. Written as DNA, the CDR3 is TGTGCCATCAGCAACAGGGGAGAGAGCACAGATACGCAGTATTTT.

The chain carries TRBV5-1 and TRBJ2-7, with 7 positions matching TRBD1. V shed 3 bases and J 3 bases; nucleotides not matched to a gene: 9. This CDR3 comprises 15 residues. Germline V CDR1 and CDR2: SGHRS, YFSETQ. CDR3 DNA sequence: TGCGCCAGCAGCTACTCGACAGGGACGAACTACGAGCAGTACTTC. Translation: CASSYSTGTNYEQYF.

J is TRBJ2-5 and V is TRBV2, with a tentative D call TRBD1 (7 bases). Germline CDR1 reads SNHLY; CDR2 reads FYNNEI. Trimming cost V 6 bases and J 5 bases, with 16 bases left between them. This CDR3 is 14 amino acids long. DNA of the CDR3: TGTGCCAGCAGCAGAGAGGGGGCGGGGGAGACCCAGTACTTC. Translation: CASSREGAGETQYF.

In DNA form, the CDR3 reads TGTGCCAGCAGTTACGTGAACAGGGGGCTAGACTATGGCTACACCTTC. It yields the protein CASSYVNRGLDYGYTF. This chain connects TRBV6-6 to TRBJ1-2; 9 bases agree with TRBD1. Germline CDR1 MNHNY, CDR2 SVGAGI (reference sequence). The CDR3 sequence is 16 residues long. Trimming took 2 bases from V and 3 from J; bases not matched to a gene: 7.

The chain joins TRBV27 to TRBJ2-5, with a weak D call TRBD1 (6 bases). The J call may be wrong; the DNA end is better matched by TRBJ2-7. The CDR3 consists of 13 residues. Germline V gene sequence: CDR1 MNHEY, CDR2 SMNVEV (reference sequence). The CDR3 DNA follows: TGTGCCAGCAGTTCCGGGACAACCTACGAGCAGTACTTC. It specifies CASSSGTTYEQYF.

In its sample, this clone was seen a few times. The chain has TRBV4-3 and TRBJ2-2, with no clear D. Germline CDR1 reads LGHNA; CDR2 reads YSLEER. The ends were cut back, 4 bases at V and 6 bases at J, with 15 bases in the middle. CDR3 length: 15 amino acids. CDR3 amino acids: CASSPAVASAGELFF. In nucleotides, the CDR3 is TGCGCCAGCAGCCCTGCAGTCGCCTCCGCCGGGGAGCTGTTTTTT.

CDR3 amino acids: CAWRLQGTGNTIYF. The CDR3, as DNA: TGTGCCTGGAGGCTCCAGGGTACTGGAAACACCATATATTTT. The chain links TRBV30 to TRBJ1-3; a weak D match, TRBD1 (5 bases). Trimming left V 3 bases short and J 2 bases short, with 11 bases between. The CDR3 loop spans 14 amino acids. Germline V gives CDR1 GTSNPN, CDR2 SVGIG (reference sequence).

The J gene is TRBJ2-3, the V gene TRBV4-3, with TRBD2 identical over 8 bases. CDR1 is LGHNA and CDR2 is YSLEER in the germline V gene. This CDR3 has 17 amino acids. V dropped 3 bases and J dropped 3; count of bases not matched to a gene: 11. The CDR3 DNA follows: TGCGCCAGCAGCCATGCCCCCACGGGGGGGAGGACAGATACGCAGTATTTT. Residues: CASSHAPTGGRTDTQYF.

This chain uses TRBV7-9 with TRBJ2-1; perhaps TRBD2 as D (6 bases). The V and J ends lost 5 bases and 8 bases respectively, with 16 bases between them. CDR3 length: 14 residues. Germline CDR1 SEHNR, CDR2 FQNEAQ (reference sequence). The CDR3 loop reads CASSPGPRRDEQFF. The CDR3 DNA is TGTGCCAGCAGCCCTGGGCCAAGGAGGGATGAGCAGTTCTTC.

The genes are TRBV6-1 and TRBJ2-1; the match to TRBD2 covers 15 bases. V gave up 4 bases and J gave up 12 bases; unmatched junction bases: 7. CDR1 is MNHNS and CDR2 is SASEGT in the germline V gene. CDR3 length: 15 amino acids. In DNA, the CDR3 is TGTGCCAGCAGTGCCCGGACTAGCGGGGGGGCTTGGCAGTTCTTC. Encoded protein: CASSARTSGGAWQFF.

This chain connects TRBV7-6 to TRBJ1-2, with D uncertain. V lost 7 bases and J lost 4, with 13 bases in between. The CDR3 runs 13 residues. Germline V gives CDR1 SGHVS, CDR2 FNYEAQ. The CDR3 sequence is CASNEAYSYGYTF. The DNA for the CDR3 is TGTGCCAGCAACGAGGCTTATTCCTATGGCTACACCTTC. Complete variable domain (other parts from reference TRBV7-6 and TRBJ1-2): GAGVSQSPRYKVTKRGQDVALRCDPISGHVSLYWYRQALGQGPEFLTYFNYEAQQDKSGLPNDRFSAERPEGSISTLTIQRTEQRDSAMYRCASNEAYSYGYTFGSGTRLTVV.

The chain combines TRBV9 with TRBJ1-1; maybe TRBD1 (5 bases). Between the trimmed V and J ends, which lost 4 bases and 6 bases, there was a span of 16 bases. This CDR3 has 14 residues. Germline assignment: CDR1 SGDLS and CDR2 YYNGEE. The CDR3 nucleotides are TGTGCCAGCAGCCTCTTGGAGGGGCGATCTGAAGCTTTCTTT. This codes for CASSLLEGRSEAFF.

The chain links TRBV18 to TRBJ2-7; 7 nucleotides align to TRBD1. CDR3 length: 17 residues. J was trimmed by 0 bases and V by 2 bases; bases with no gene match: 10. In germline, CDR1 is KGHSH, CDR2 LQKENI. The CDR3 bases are TGTGCCAGCTCACCATCAACACCAGGGGGTAGCTCCTACGAGCAGTACTTC. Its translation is CASSPSTPGGSSYEQYF.

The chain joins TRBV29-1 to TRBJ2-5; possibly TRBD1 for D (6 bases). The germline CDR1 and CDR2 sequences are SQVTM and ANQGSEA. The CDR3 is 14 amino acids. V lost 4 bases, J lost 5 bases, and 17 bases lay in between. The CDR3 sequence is CSVGRDTWGETQYF. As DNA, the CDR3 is TGCAGCGTTGGAAGGGACACTTGGGGCGAGACCCAGTACTTC. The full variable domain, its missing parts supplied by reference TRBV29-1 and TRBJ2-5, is SAVISQKPSRDICQRGTSLTIQCQVDSQVTMMFWYRQQPGQSLTLIATANQGSEATYESGFVIDKFPISRPNLTFSTLTVSNMSPEDSSIYLCSVGRDTWGETQYFGPGTRLLVL.

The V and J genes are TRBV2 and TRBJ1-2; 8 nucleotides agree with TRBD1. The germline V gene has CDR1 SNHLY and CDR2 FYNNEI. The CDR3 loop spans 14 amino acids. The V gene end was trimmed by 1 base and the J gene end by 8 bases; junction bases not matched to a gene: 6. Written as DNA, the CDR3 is TGTGCCAGCAGTGAAGTCGACAGGGGTGGGGGCTACACCTTC. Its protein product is CASSEVDRGGGYTF.

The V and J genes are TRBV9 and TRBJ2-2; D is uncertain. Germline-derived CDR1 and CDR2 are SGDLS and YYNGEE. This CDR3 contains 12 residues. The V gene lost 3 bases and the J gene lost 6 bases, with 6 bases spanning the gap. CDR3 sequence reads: CASSAPPGELFF. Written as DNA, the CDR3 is TGTGCCAGCAGCGCTCCCCCCGGGGAGCTGTTTTTT.

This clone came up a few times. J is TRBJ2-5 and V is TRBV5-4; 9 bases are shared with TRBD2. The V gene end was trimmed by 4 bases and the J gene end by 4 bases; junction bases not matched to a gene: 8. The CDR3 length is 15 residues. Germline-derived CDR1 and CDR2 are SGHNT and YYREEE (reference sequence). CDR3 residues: CASSPPTSGRETQYF. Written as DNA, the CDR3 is TGTGCCAGCAGCCCACCCACTAGCGGGCGAGAGACCCAGTACTTC.

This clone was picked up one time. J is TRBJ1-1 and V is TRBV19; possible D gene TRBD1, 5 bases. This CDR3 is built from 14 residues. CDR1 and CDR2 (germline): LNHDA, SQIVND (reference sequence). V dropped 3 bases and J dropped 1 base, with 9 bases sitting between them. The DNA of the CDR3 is TGTGCCAGTAGTATCGTTAGGGGGAACACTGAAGCTTTCTTT. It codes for CASSIVRGNTEAFF.

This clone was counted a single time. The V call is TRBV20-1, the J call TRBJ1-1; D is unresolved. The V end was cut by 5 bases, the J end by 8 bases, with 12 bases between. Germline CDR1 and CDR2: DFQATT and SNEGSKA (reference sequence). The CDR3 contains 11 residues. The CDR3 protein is CSAASGLEAFF. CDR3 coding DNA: TGCAGTGCTGCCTCCGGGTTAGAAGCTTTCTTT.

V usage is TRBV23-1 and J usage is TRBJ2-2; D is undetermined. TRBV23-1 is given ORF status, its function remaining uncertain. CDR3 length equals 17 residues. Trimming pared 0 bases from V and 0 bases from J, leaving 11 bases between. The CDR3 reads CASSQSIPRSNTGELFF. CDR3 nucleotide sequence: TGCGCCAGCAGTCAATCGATACCCAGATCGAACACCGGGGAGCTGTTTTTT.

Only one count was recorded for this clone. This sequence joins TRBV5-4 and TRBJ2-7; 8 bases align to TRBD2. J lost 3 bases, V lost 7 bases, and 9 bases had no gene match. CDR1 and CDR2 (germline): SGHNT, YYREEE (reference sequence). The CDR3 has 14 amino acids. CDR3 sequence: CASSAGGPNYEQYF. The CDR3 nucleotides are TGTGCCAGCTCTGCGGGAGGCCCCAACTACGAGCAGTACTTC.

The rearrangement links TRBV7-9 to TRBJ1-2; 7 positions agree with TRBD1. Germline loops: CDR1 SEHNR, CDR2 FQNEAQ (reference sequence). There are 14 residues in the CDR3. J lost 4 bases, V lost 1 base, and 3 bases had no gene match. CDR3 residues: CASSLDRGTYGYTF. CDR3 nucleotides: TGTGCCAGCAGCTTAGACAGGGGAACCTATGGCTACACCTTC.

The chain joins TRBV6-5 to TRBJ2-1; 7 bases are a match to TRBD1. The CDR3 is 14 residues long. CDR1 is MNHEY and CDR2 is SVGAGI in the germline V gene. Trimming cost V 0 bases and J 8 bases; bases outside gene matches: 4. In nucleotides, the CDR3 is TGTGCCAGCAGTTACTCGAAGGGGGCCTATGAGCAGTTCTTC. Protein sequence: CASSYSKGAYEQFF.

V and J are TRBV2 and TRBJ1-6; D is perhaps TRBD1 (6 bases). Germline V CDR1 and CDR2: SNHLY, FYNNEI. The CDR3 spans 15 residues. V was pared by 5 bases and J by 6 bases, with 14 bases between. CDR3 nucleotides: TGTGCCAGCAGTCAATCTCAGGGGAGTAATTCACCCCTCCACTTT. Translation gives CASSQSQGSNSPLHF.

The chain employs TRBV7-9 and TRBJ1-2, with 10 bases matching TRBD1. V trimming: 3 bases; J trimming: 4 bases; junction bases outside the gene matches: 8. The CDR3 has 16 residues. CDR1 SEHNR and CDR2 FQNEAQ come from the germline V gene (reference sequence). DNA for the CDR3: TGTGCCAGCAGCTTGGGGACAGGGGTGGGTGTCTATGGCTACACCTTC. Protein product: CASSLGTGVGVYGYTF.

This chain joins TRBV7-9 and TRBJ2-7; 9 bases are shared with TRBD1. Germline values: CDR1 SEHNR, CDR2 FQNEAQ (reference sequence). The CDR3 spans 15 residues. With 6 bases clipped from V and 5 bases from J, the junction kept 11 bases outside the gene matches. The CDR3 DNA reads TGTGCCAGCAGTTTGGATTCGACAGGGGGGAACGAGCAGTACTTC. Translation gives CASSLDSTGGNEQYF.